The present entry profiles one TCR beta chain with its context. The data were taken from a study of TIL therapy for anti-PD-1-resistant metastatic lung cancer. About the research overall: Median patient age was 54, ranging roughly 38-75 years.

Germline CDR1 and CDR2: SGHTA and FQGNSA. There are 13 residues in the CDR3. V dropped 5 bases and J dropped 0 bases, with 8 bases sitting between them. This was the immunoSEQ v3 assay. Generated by immunoSEQ multiplex PCR, the TCRdb table keeps only in-frame clones and is missing some. The repertoire has fewer than 30,000 clones, about 63% of them found once; the top ten carry about 16%. Time point noted: pre-treatment sample, taken before nivolumab and TIL therapy. Pleural nodules or supraclavicular lymph nodes made up most of the excised metastases sampled. The sequence was obtained from a woman between 30 and 80 years old with non-small cell lung cancer. Sequenced here: tumor tissue, sampled at baseline. The chain couples TRBV7-2 to TRBJ2-7; no definite D call. Here the CDR3 reads CASSPPDSYEQYF. CDR3 in DNA: TGTGCCAGCAGCCCGCCCGACTCCTACGAGCAGTACTTC.